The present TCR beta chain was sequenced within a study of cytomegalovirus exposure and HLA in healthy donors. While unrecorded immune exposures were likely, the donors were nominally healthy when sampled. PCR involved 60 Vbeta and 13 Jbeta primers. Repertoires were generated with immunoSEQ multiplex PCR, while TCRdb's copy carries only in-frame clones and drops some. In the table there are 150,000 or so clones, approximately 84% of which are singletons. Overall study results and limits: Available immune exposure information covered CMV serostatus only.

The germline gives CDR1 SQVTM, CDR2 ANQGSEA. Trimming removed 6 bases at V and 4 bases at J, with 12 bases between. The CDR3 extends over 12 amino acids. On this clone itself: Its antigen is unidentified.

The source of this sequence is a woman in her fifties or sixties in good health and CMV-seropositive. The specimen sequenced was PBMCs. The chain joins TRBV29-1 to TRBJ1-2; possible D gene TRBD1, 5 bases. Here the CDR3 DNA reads TGCAGCGTCTCCACTGACAGCTATGGCTACACCTTC. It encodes CSVSTDSYGYTF. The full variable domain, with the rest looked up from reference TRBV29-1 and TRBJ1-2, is SAVISQKPSRDICQRGTSLTIQCQVDSQVTMMFWYRQQPGQSLTLIATANQGSEATYESGFVIDKFPISRPNLTFSTLTVSNMSPEDSSIYLCSVSTDSYGYTFGSGTRLTVV.